The source of this T cell receptor (beta chain) is a study of CD8+CD57+ T cells in acquired aplastic anemia. On the study more broadly: The sorted CD4+ and CD8+ cells yielded an average around 3.4 ug of DNA. On average, healthy donors gave some 11 million reads for CD4+ cells. Overall study findings and caveats: Patients and controls turned out to have approximately 29 CD8+ CDR3 sequences in common. Levels of CD8+ Simpson's diversity were not significantly distinct in patients versus controls.

Points on this clonotype: Its antigen is still unknown.

According to the study, genomic DNA was the template for TCR beta VDJ and CDR3 profiling. Via MiXCR, TCRdb re-called the reads, giving one row per CDR3 protein. The data contain some 410,000 distinct CDR3 sequences, around 72% of them seen just once; the ten biggest clones take up 4%. The sequence was obtained from a human donor in good health, serving as a control. Sequenced material: sorted CD4+, CD8+, or CD8+CD57+ T cells (not recorded which) from PBMCs.

CDR3 nucleotide sequence: TGTGCCAGCAGTGAGGCCGGGACAGGGCGGAACACCGGGGAGCTGTTTTTT. This gives the protein CASSEAGTGRNTGELFF. The V call is TRBV12-3 or TRBV12-4, the J call TRBJ2-2, with TRBD1 matching over 9 bases. This CDR3 region has 17 residues. V dropped 5 bases and J dropped 1; count of bases not matched to a gene: 8.